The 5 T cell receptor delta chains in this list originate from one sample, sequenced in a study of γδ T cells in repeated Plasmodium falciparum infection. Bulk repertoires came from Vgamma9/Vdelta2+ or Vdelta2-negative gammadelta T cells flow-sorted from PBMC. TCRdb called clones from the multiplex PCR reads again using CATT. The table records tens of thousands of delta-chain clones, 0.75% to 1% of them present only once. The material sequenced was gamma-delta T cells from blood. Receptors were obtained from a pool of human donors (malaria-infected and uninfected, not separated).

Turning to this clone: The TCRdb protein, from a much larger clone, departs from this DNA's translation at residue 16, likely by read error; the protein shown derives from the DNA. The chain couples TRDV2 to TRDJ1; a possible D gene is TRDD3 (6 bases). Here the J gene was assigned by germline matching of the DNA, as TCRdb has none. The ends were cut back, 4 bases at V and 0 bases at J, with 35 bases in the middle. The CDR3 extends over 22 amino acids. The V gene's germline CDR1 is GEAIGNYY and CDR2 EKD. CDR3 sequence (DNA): TGTGCCTGTGAACAGATACTGGGAGCATATTGGGGCAGAGGGGCTCACACCGATAAACTCATCTTT. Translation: CACEQILGAYWGRGAHTDKLIF.

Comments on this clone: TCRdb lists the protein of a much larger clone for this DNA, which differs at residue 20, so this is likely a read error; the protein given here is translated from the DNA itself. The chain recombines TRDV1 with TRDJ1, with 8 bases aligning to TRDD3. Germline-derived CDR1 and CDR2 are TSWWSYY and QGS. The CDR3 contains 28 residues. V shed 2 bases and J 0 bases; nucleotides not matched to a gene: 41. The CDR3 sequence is CALGEYSPRSGLAFRLLGDDPYTDKLIF. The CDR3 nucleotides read TGTGCTCTTGGGGAATATTCTCCCCGGTCCGGCCTAGCGTTTCGCCTCCTGGGGGACGATCCCTACACCGATAAACTCATCTTT.

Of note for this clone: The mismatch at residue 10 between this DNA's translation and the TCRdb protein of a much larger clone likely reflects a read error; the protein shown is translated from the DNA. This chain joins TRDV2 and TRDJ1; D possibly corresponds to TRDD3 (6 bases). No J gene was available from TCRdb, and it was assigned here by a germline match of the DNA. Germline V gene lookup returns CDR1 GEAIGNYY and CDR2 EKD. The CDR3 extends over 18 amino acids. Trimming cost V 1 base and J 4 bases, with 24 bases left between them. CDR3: CACDTSPVWEIRSDKLIF. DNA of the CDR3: TGTGCCTGTGACACTTCTCCGGTCTGGGAGATACGCAGCGATAAACTCATCTTT.

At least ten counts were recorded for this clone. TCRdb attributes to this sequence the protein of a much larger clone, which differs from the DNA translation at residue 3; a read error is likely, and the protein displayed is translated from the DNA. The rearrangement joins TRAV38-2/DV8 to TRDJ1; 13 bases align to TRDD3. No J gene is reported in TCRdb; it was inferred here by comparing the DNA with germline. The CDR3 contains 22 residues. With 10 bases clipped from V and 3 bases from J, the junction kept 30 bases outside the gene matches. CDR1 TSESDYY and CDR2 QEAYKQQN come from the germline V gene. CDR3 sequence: CAPFLETHYWGIRVGGPDKLIF. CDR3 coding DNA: TGTGCTCCCTTCCTAGAAACCCATTACTGGGGGATACGCGTAGGGGGTCCCGATAAACTCATCTTT.

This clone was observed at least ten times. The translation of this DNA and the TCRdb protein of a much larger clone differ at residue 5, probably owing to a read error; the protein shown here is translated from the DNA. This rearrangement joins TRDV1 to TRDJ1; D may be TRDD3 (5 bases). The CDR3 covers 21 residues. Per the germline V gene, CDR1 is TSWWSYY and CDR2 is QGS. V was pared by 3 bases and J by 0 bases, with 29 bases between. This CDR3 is CALGDLAVAGSSRWYTDKLIF. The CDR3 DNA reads TGTGCTCTTGGGGATCTAGCGGTGGCGGGATCCTCAAGGTGGTACACCGATAAACTCATCTTT.